What follows are 14 T cell receptor beta chains derived from one specimen sequenced in a study of OX40 agonist ivuxolimab in advanced cancers. TCRdb keeps only in-frame clones here, not all; method: immunoSEQ multiplex PCR. The table includes about 54,000 clones, about 80% detected once. The sample in question was CD4+ or CD8+ T cells sorted from blood, obtained in a trial of the OX40 agonist ivuxolimab. The source of these receptors is an adult with an advanced solid tumor such as melanoma, head and neck, liver or kidney cancer.

V and J are TRBV15 and TRBJ1-1; D perhaps matches TRBD1 (5 bases). Trimming removed 11 bases at V and 0 bases at J, with 13 bases between. The CDR3 is made up of 13 amino acids. Germline V gives CDR1 LNHNV, CDR2 YYDKDF (reference sequence). This CDR3 reads CARGTPLNTEAFF. CDR3 sequence (DNA): TGTGCCCGGGGCACGCCCCTGAACACTGAAGCTTTCTTT.

The chain has TRBV29-1 and TRBJ1-5; weak D call: TRBD1 (5 bases). The CDR3 has 13 residues. V was shortened by 4 bases and J by 2 bases, with 9 bases between the two germline ends. Germline CDR1 SQVTM, CDR2 ANQGSEA. This CDR3 is CSVGGDGNQPQHF. The CDR3 DNA is TGCAGCGTTGGGGGGGATGGCAATCAGCCCCAGCATTTT.

This sequence joins TRBV11-2 and TRBJ2-3; 16 positions agree with TRBD2. Trimming cost V 5 bases and J 10 bases; bases outside gene matches: 6. Germline-derived CDR1 and CDR2 are SGHAT and FQNNGV. This CDR3 contains 15 residues. CDR3 residues: CASSAGTSGGAAQYF. The CDR3 DNA reads TGTGCCAGCAGCGCCGGGACTAGCGGGGGGGCAGCGCAGTATTTT.

This clone was seen a handful of times. V gene TRBV13 combines with J gene TRBJ2-7, with TRBD1 matching over 7 bases. J was trimmed by 2 bases and V by 5 bases; bases with no gene match: 6. Germline values: CDR1 PRHDT, CDR2 FYEKMQ (reference sequence). The CDR3 has 14 amino acids. This CDR3 is CASSHRDRTYEQYF. CDR3 DNA: TGTGCCAGCAGCCACCGGGACAGAACCTACGAGCAGTACTTC.

The chain has TRBV28 and TRBJ1-1; D is uncertain. This CDR3 contains 11 residues. Germline V gene lookup returns CDR1 MDHEN and CDR2 SYDVKM. V was pared by 7 bases and J by 0 bases, with 3 bases between. In DNA form, the CDR3 reads TGTGCCAGCATGTTGAACACTGAAGCTTTCTTT. Protein: CASMLNTEAFF.

The rearrangement links TRBV30 to TRBJ1-3; D gene uncertain. The CDR3 consists of 14 residues. Germline CDR1 GTSNPN, CDR2 SVGIG (reference sequence). Trimming stripped 2 bases from V and 4 bases from J, with 12 bases between. In nucleotides, the CDR3 is TGTGCCTGGAGTCTAGGACGGTTCGGAAACACCATATATTTT. It translates to CAWSLGRFGNTIYF.

This sequence joins TRBV25-1 and TRBJ1-2; D not certain. Germline V gives CDR1 MGHDK, CDR2 SYGVNS. V lost 0 bases, J lost 4 bases, and 15 bases lay in between. The CDR3 runs to 16 residues. The CDR3 coding sequence is TGTGCCAGCAGTGAATATAAGTTGTATTTAGGCTATGGCTACACCTTC. Translation gives CASSEYKLYLGYGYTF.

The V and J genes are TRBV28 and TRBJ2-2; D gene uncertain. The CDR3 contains 18 residues. CDR1 is MDHEN, CDR2 SYDVKM, per germline. V was trimmed by 3 bases and J by 2 bases, leaving 19 bases between them. The CDR3: CASSFEISTALNTGELFF. CDR3 in DNA: TGTGCCAGCAGTTTTGAAATATCGACGGCCCTTAACACCGGGGAGCTGTTTTTT.

This clone was picked up a small number of times. The rearrangement joins TRBV18 to TRBJ1-4; the D gene is possibly TRBD1 (6 bases). This CDR3 is 15 amino acids long. Per the germline V gene, CDR1 is KGHSH and CDR2 is LQKENI. The V end was cut by 2 bases, the J end by 2 bases, with 9 bases between. The CDR3 protein is CASSPNQGTNEKLFF. The CDR3 nucleotides read TGTGCCAGCTCACCAAACCAGGGGACTAATGAAAAACTGTTTTTT.

The gene calls are TRBV27 and TRBJ1-2; the D gene is possibly TRBD1 (6 bases). Trimming took 5 bases from V and 7 from J, leaving 14 bases between them. Germline lookup yields CDR1 MNHEY and CDR2 SMNVEV (reference sequence). CDR3 size: 13 residues. For the CDR3, the DNA is TGTGCCAGCAGTAGGAGGGGGGAGGGTGGCTACACCTTC. This codes for CASSRRGEGGYTF.

The chain joins TRBV7-9 to TRBJ2-3; D is unclear. V gave up 8 bases and J gave up 1 base, with 1 base separating them. Germline CDR1 and CDR2: SEHNR and FQNEAQ (reference sequence). The CDR3 consists of 10 residues. CDR3 DNA sequence: TGTGCCAGCGGCACAGATACGCAGTATTTT. It specifies CASGTDTQYF.

This sequence joins TRBV19 and TRBJ2-1, with D maybe TRBD2 (6 bases). The CDR3 spans 15 residues. The germline CDR1 and CDR2 sequences are LNHDA and SQIVND (reference sequence). Between the trimmed V and J ends, which lost 3 bases and 3 bases, there was a span of 12 bases. DNA of the CDR3: TGTGCCAGTAGTATTTCCGGGAGCGGCTACAATGAGCAGTTCTTC. Translated: CASSISGSGYNEQFF.

The rearrangement links TRBV27 to TRBJ2-7; D is possibly TRBD1 (5 bases). Per the germline V gene, CDR1 is MNHEY and CDR2 is SMNVEV (reference sequence). The length of the CDR3 is 15 residues. Trimming cost V 2 bases and J 5 bases, with 16 bases left between them. The CDR3 DNA is TGTGCCAGCAGTTTAGCAGGGCCCCTGGCCCACGAGCAGTACTTC. This translates into CASSLAGPLAHEQYF.

The V and J genes are TRBV28 and TRBJ2-7; possible D gene TRBD2, 6 bases. CDR1 MDHEN and CDR2 SYDVKM come from the germline V gene. The CDR3 has 13 residues. Trimming removed 3 bases at V and 5 bases at J, with 11 bases between. The CDR3 reads CASSLLGGHEQYF. The CDR3 nucleotides read TGTGCCAGCAGTTTGCTCGGGGGTCACGAGCAGTACTTC.